This T cell receptor (beta chain) derives from a study of blood T cell repertoires in COVID-19. Study-wide background: Sites in the United States, Italy and Spain provided acute and convalescent COVID-19 samples. The analysed material was cDNA or gDNA that came from T cells, B-cell-depleted T cells, or PBMCs.

After removal of 0 bases from V and 6 bases from J, the junction contained 1 base not matched to a gene. The CDR3 is 15 residues long. From germline, CDR1 is MNHEY and CDR2 SVGAGI. Per the original methods: Estimates of nucleated cell counts were drawn from the amplification of reference gene primers. Profiling relied on immunoSEQ multiplex PCR, and the TCRdb table lists in-frame clones only, not all of them. The V and J calls and clone size were taken over from that table, and D and trimming were inferred from the DNA. The table has nearly 250,000 clones, roughly 79% seen once. This receptor was taken from an elderly woman with acute or convalescent COVID-19. Sequences were obtained from peripheral blood. This rearrangement joins TRBV6-5 to TRBJ2-7; the match to TRBD2 covers 14 bases. CDR3 amino acids: CASSYSTSGRGEQYF. The CDR3 DNA is TGTGCCAGCAGTTACTCGACTAGCGGGAGGGGCGAGCAGTACTTC.